The following is a T cell receptor (beta chain) sequence with its context. Each CDR3 protein gets one entry after TCRdb re-called the RT-PCR reads with MiXCR. The data show about 680,000 distinct CDR3 sequences, approximately 15% seen once. The CDR3 is 16 amino acids. Trimming left V 0 bases short and J 0 bases short, with 10 bases between. The germline V gene has CDR1 MNHEY and CDR2 SVGEGT. This chain connects TRBV6-2 or TRBV6-3 to TRBJ2-3; D remains unclear. The sequenced material came from memory CD4+ T cells from blood. The clonotype was recovered from a female donor in good health, serving as a healthy control. CDR3 sequence (DNA): TGTGCCAGCAGTTACTCGAACCGCCCTAGCACAGATACGCAGTATTTT. It specifies CASSYSNRPSTDTQYF.